This section outlines one TCR beta chain sequence together with its context. No antigen is known for it. Per the germline V gene, CDR1 is LNHNV and CDR2 is YYDKDF (reference sequence). V lost 3 bases and J lost 0, with 8 bases in between. The CDR3 has 15 amino acids. This specimen belongs to a study of yellow fever vaccine responses in identical twins. TCRdb used MiXCR to reprocess the RT-PCR reads, holding one entry per CDR3 protein. Among 11,000 to 15,000 distinct CDR3 sequences, roughly 83% were seen once, and the ten largest hold 0.65% to 0.7%. Overall study results and limits: Twins' vaccine T cell response reportedly gave the appearance of partial convergence and partial personalization.

The TCR sequence derives from a woman between 18 and 29 years old who received the yellow fever vaccine. Sequencing was performed on T cells from blood (PBMCs), unsorted or a sorted subset (not recorded which), taken before or after yellow fever vaccination (not recorded which). The genes are TRBV15 and TRBJ2-2; D might be TRBD1 (6 bases). CDR3 residues: CATSSGTPNTGELFF. CDR3 DNA sequence: TGTGCCACCAGCAGCGGGACACCGAACACCGGGGAGCTGTTTTTT.